The 22 T cell receptor beta chains presented below share a single source sample, sequenced in a study of long-term antiretroviral therapy in people with HIV. The run of the v3.0 immunoSEQ assay was at survey level. Assay: immunoSEQ multiplex PCR; the TCRdb copy retains only in-frame clones and omits some. The table records 20,000 to 25,000 clones, 70% to 90% of them present only once. This sample comprised unsorted PBMCs, obtained 1.9 years after starting antiretroviral therapy. The receptors stem from a woman in her twenties or thirties with HIV.

This clone is a singleton in its sample. The rearrangement joins TRBV15 to TRBJ1-1, with D possibly matching TRBD1 (5 bases). The CDR3 consists of 15 residues. Trimming removed 0 bases from V and 2 bases from J, with 10 bases in between. CDR1 and CDR2 (germline): LNHNV, YYDKDF (reference sequence). The CDR3 region has the DNA TGTGCCACCAGCAGAGAAAAGGGGTTTAACACTGAAGCTTTCTTT. Translated: CATSREKGFNTEAFF.

The J gene is TRBJ1-6, the V gene TRBV6-6; D is perhaps TRBD1 (5 bases). Germline V gene sequence: CDR1 MNHNY, CDR2 SVGAGI (reference sequence). The CDR3 has 14 amino acids. Trimming cost V 7 bases and J 6 bases, with 13 bases left between them. The CDR3 spells CASTLPGGNSPLHF. The CDR3 DNA reads as TGTGCCAGCACCTTACCGGGGGGTAATTCACCCCTCCACTTT.

The chain recombines TRBV29-1 with TRBJ1-1, with 7 bases that match TRBD1. V lost 5 bases and J lost 7; bases outside the gene matches: 7. This CDR3 is 12 amino acids long. CDR1 is SQVTM and CDR2 is ANQGSEA in the germline V gene. Here the CDR3 reads CSVPGQSFEAFF. CDR3 DNA: TGCAGCGTTCCGGGACAGTCTTTTGAAGCTTTCTTT.

The CDR3 DNA follows: TGTGCCTGGATGGGGGTTAGCGGGGTATCGTTCTTC. This gives the protein CAWMGVSGVSFF. The gene calls are TRBV30 and TRBJ2-1; 8 bases agree with TRBD2. J lost 15 bases, V lost 4 bases, and 11 bases had no gene match. This CDR3 has 12 residues. Germline V CDR1 and CDR2: GTSNPN, SVGIG (reference sequence).

CDR3 nucleotides: TGTGCCAGACAGGGTACCGGGGAGCTGTTTTTT. This encodes CARQGTGELFF. The chain recombines TRBV6-4 with TRBJ2-2; TRBD1 is a possible D gene (6 bases). The CDR3 runs 11 residues. CDR1 and CDR2 from the germline V gene are MRHNA and SNTAGT. The germline V and J ends were trimmed by 9 bases and 5 bases, with 7 bases remaining between them.

The chain joins TRBV11-1 to TRBJ1-1, with D perhaps TRBD1 (5 bases). Per germline, CDR1 SGHAT and CDR2 FQDESV (reference sequence). The length of the CDR3 is 13 residues. The V gene lost 3 bases and the J gene lost 3 bases, with 8 bases spanning the gap. As DNA, the CDR3 is TGTGCCAGCAGCTTCCAGGGAGACACTGAAGCTTTCTTT. It is translated as CASSFQGDTEAFF.

V gene TRBV7-3 combines with J gene TRBJ2-2; TRBD1 matches 8 bases. V was pared by 4 bases and J by 7 bases, with 5 bases of the junction left unmatched. The length of the CDR3 is 14 residues. From germline, CDR1 is SGHTA and CDR2 FQGTGA. CDR3 nucleotides: TGTGCCAGCAGCTCAAGACAGGGGTTCGGGGAGCTGTTTTTT. Its protein is CASSSRQGFGELFF.

Here the CDR3 reads CASSPPRGPSTDTQYF. The CDR3 DNA sequence: TGTGCCAGCAGCCCCCCTAGGGGCCCTAGCACAGATACGCAGTATTTT. The V gene is TRBV7-9, the J gene TRBJ2-3; TRBD1 might be the D (5 bases). In germline, CDR1 is SEHNR, CDR2 FQNEAQ (reference sequence). The ends were cut back, 5 bases at V and 0 bases at J, with 15 bases in the middle. There are 16 residues in the CDR3.

The chain's CDR3 is CASSTGWEETQYF. CDR3 sequence (DNA): TGTGCCAGCAGCACAGGTTGGGAGGAGACCCAGTACTTC. The chain has TRBV7-8 and TRBJ2-5; D assignment may be TRBD1 or TRBD2 (5 bases each). CDR1 is SGHVS, CDR2 FQNEAQ, per germline. V dropped 5 bases and J dropped 5 bases, with 12 bases sitting between them. The CDR3 consists of 13 residues.

The V gene is TRBV19, the J gene TRBJ2-3; D is possibly TRBD2 (7 bases). Germline loops: CDR1 LNHDA, CDR2 SQIVND (reference sequence). Trimming removed 5 bases at V and 4 bases at J, with 16 bases between. This CDR3 region has 15 residues. CDR3 DNA: TGTGCCAGTAGTCCCTACGGCGGGGGCGCAGATACGCAGTATTTT. It codes for CASSPYGGGADTQYF.

The rearrangement uses TRBV7-9 and TRBJ2-5; TRBD2 matches 7 bases. The CDR3 sequence is 14 residues long. CDR1 and CDR2 from the germline V gene are SEHNR and FQNEAQ (reference sequence). Trimming removed 5 bases from V and 4 bases from J; junction bases left unmatched: 7. The CDR3 region has the DNA TGTGCCAGCAGCGCGCCGTCTAGCGGAGAGACCCAGTACTTC. Translating it yields CASSAPSSGETQYF.

The chain carries TRBV1 and TRBJ2-2; TRBD2 reflects the table's D call only, with no check against the DNA. TRBV1 is a known pseudogene. The CDR3 is 16 residues long. This CDR3 reads CTSSQEPRLVPGELFF. The CDR3 DNA reads TGCACCAGCAGCCAAGAACCCCGACTAGTTCCCGGGGAGCTGTTTTTT.

This clone was seen only once. The chain has TRBV5-1 and TRBJ2-1; no definite D call. The CDR3 is made up of 14 amino acids. In germline, CDR1 is SGHRS, CDR2 YFSETQ. V lost 5 bases and J 8 bases, leaving 17 bases between the germline ends. The chain's CDR3 is CASRLSADVDEQFF. CDR3 bases: TGCGCCAGCAGACTTTCGGCGGATGTCGATGAGCAGTTCTTC.

V is TRBV7-9 and J is TRBJ2-5; D gene unclear. Trimming left V 5 bases short and J 5 bases short, with 12 bases between. The CDR3 runs 13 residues. From germline, CDR1 is SEHNR and CDR2 FQNEAQ (reference sequence). The CDR3 here is CASSLGGSETQYF. The CDR3 DNA follows: TGTGCCAGCAGCCTTGGCGGTTCTGAGACCCAGTACTTC.

The chain recombines TRBV6-1 with TRBJ2-7; TRBD2 is a possible D gene (6 bases). From germline, CDR1 is MNHNS and CDR2 SASEGT. CDR3 length: 14 amino acids. Trimming took 8 bases from V and 5 from J, leaving 19 bases between them. This chain's CDR3 is CASSPGDRPNEQYV. The CDR3 DNA sequence: TGTGCCAGCTCCCCGGGAGACCGCCCCAACGAGCAGTACGTC.

The CDR3 DNA follows: TGTGCCAGCAGCTCAATACAGAACACTGAAGCTTTCTTT. Translated, it gives CASSSIQNTEAFF. This chain connects TRBV7-9 to TRBJ1-1; D is unresolved. V gave up 4 bases and J gave up 1 base, with 7 bases separating them. CDR3 length equals 13 residues. In germline, CDR1 is SEHNR, CDR2 FQNEAQ (reference sequence).

The rearrangement joins TRBV5-1 to TRBJ1-3; no reliable D call. CDR3 length: 13 amino acids. CDR1 is SGHRS and CDR2 is YFSETQ in the germline V gene. Between the trimmed V and J ends, which lost 3 bases and 4 bases, there was a span of 8 bases. For the CDR3, the DNA is TGCGCCAGCAGCTATGGTGGGGGAAACACCATATATTTT. It encodes CASSYGGGNTIYF.

This clone was detected a few times. The chain joins TRBV27 to TRBJ2-1; the match to TRBD2 covers 11 bases. This CDR3 spans 16 amino acids. Trimming took 5 bases from V and 3 from J; bases not matched to a gene: 6. Germline CDR1 is MNHEY and CDR2 is SMNVEV (reference sequence). CDR3 in DNA: TGTGCCAGCAGTCCGTTGGGACTAGCGGACTACAATGAGCAGTTCTTC. As protein: CASSPLGLADYNEQFF.

This chain uses TRBV12-5 with TRBJ1-2, with TRBD1 matching over 8 bases. V dropped 0 bases and J dropped 3; count of bases not matched to a gene: 6. Looked up from germline, CDR1 is LGHNT and CDR2 is FRNRAP. The CDR3 runs to 16 residues. CDR3 region: CASGLVQWDRYYGYTF. Here the CDR3 DNA reads TGTGCTAGTGGTTTGGTACAATGGGACAGGTACTATGGCTACACCTTC.

The chain carries TRBV21-1 and TRBJ1-3. TRBV21-1 is noted as a pseudogene. The CDR3 is 15 amino acids. CDR3 coding DNA: TGTGCCAGCAGCTCCACCGGGAAGGCTCCCAACACCATATATTTT. This sequence encodes CASSSTGKAPNTIYF.

The V call is TRBV5-1, the J call TRBJ2-3; TRBD1 might be the D (5 bases). Germline V gene sequence: CDR1 SGHRS, CDR2 YFSETQ. Trimming shortened V by 0 bases and J by 2 bases, and 7 bases separated the two germline ends. The CDR3 consists of 14 residues. This chain's CDR3 is CASSLDRTTDTQYF. The CDR3 bases are TGCGCCAGCAGCTTGGACAGGACCACAGATACGCAGTATTTT.

The chain links TRBV2 to TRBJ1-2; 9 nucleotides align to TRBD1. With V trimmed by 3 bases and J by 0 bases, 8 bases remained unmatched. This CDR3 has 17 amino acids. Germline CDR1 is SNHLY and CDR2 is FYNNEI. The CDR3 bases are TGTGCCAGCAGTGATTTTGGACAGGGGAGGGCTAACTATGGCTACACCTTC. Translating gives CASSDFGQGRANYGYTF.